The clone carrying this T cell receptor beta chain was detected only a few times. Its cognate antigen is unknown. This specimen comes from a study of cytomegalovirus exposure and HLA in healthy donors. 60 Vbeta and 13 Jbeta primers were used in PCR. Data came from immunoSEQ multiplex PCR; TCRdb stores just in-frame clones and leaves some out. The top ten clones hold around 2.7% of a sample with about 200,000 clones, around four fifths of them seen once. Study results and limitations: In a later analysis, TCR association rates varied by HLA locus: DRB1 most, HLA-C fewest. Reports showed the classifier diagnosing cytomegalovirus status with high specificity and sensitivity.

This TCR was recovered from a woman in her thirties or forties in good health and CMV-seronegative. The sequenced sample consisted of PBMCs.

The CDR3 bases are TGTGCCAGCACCCCGGGAGTCACTGAAGCTTTCTTT. Translation gives CASTPGVTEAFF. The gene calls are TRBV2 and TRBJ1-1; D remains ambiguous. Germline CDR1 SNHLY, CDR2 FYNNEI. Trimming took 7 bases from V and 4 from J, leaving 10 bases between them. CDR3 length equals 12 residues.